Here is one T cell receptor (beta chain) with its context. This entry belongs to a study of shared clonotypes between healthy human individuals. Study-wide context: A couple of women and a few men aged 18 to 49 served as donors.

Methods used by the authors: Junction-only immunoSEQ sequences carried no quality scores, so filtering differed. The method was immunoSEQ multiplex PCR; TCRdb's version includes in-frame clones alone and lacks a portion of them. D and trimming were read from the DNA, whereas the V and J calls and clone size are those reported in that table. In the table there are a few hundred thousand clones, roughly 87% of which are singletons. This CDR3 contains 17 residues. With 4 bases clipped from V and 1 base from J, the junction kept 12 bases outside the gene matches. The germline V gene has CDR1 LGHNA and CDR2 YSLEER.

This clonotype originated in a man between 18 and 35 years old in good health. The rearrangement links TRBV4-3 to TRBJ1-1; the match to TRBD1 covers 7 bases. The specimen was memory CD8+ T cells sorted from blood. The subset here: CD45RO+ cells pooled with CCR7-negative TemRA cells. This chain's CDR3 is CASSPGGFSGENTEAFF. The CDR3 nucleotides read TGCGCCAGCAGCCCAGGGGGTTTTAGTGGAGAGAACACTGAAGCTTTCTTT.